The rows below give T cell receptor beta chains drawn from one sample of a study of technical replicates of blood from a few donors. Method: immunoSEQ multiplex PCR; TCRdb's copy keeps in-frame clones and lacks some. The data show approximately 73,000 clones, 95% seen once. The sequencing input was T cells isolated from PBMCs. The receptors here all came from a human donor in good health. The CDR3 runs from the conserved cysteine through the conserved F or W. A D gene is named only where the DNA matches it firmly. The size field is filled for only some rows; it gives once, few, many or a size class.

V,size,J,D,CDR3,DNA
TRBV19,few,TRBJ1-5,-,CANPRDTNQPQHF,TGTGCCAACCCCCGGGACACTAATCAGCCCCAGCATTTT
TRBV5-4,-,TRBJ1-6,TRBD1,CASSLGTGENSPLHF,TGTGCCAGCAGCTTGGGGACAGGGGAAAATTCACCCCTCCACTTT
TRBV6-5,-,TRBJ1-1,TRBD1,CASREDRGRTEAFF,TGTGCCAGCAGGGAGGACAGGGGGAGAACTGAAGCTTTCTTT
TRBV6-6,-,TRBJ1-5,TRBD1,CASMSWDRGDNQPQHF,TGTGCCAGCATGTCTTGGGACAGGGGGGACAATCAGCCCCAGCATTTT
TRBV5-1,-,TRBJ1-6,-,CASSLGRGPMTRDSPLHF,TGCGCCAGCAGCTTGGGGCGGGGGCCCATGACTCGGGATTCACCCCTCCACTTT
TRBV7-8,-,TRBJ1-5,-,CASSLGTPGPQHF,TGTGCCAGCAGCTTAGGGACTCCCGGGCCCCAGCATTTT
TRBV6-6,-,TRBJ2-7,-,CASSYTPLSKYEQYF,TGTGCCAGCAGTTACACTCCCCTCTCTAAATACGAGCAGTACTTC
TRBV2,-,TRBJ1-2,-,CASSPAQTPNYGYTF,TGTGCCAGCAGCCCTGCCCAGACACCTAACTATGGCTACACCTTC
TRBV18,-,TRBJ1-2,-,CASSPGGANYGYTF,TGTGCCAGCTCCCCGGGGGGGGCGAACTATGGCTACACCTTC
TRBV28,-,TRBJ1-4,-,CASSYIEKLFF,TGTGCCAGCAGTTACATTGAAAAACTGTTTTTT
TRBV19,once,TRBJ1-4,TRBD1,CASSTGQGQNEKLFF,TGTGCCAGTAGTACGGGACAGGGACAGAATGAAAAACTGTTTTTT
TRBV30,-,TRBJ1-2,-,CAWRYHGDNYGYTF,TGTGCCTGGAGGTATCACGGGGATAACTATGGCTACACCTTC
TRBV10-3,-,TRBJ1-1,-,CAISHNKNTEAFF,TGTGCCATCAGTCACAACAAAAACACTGAAGCTTTCTTT
TRBV28,-,TRBJ1-5,-,CASSPLGRGTQKPQHF,TGTGCCAGCAGTCCCTTAGGAAGGGGCACCCAAAAGCCCCAGCATTTT
TRBV28,-,TRBJ1-5,-,CASSLYGNQPQHF,TGTGCCAGCAGTTTGTACGGGAATCAGCCCCAGCATTTT
TRBV2,-,TRBJ2-7,TRBD1,CASTPTGVGEQYF,TGTGCCAGCACCCCAACAGGGGTAGGGGAGCAGTACTTC
TRBV7-6,-,TRBJ2-2,-,CASTSGLTSGELFF,TGTGCCAGCACCTCCGGGCTAACTAGCGGGGAGCTGTTTTTT
TRBV6-5,-,TRBJ1-3,TRBD1,CASSYHRGLYGNTIYF,TGTGCCAGCAGTTACCACAGGGGGCTGTATGGAAACACCATATATTTT
TRBV4-1,-,TRBJ2-7,TRBD2,CASSQESLAGATYYEQYF,TGCGCCAGCAGCCAAGAATCCCTAGCGGGAGCCACTTACTACGAGCAGTACTTC
TRBV28,once,TRBJ2-7,TRBD2,CASSFPTSGSYEQYF,TGTGCCAGCAGTTTTCCGACTAGCGGGAGCTACGAGCAGTACTTC
TRBV10-3,-,TRBJ1-1,TRBD1,CAISQQGVNTEAFF,TGTGCCATCAGTCAACAGGGGGTAAACACTGAAGCTTTCTTT
TRBV18,-,TRBJ2-7,TRBD1,CASSPTGQGTYEQYF,TGTGCCAGCTCACCGACGGGACAGGGGACCTACGAGCAGTACTTC
TRBV4-2,-,TRBJ1-2,-,CASSQDSWPGDGYTF,TGTGCCAGCAGCCAAGATAGTTGGCCAGGTGATGGCTACACCTTC
TRBV10-1,-,TRBJ2-3,TRBD2,CASSAIISPGLARDTQYF,TGCGCCAGCAGCGCCATCATCTCTCCGGGACTAGCTAGAGATACGCAGTATTTT
TRBV18,-,TRBJ1-5,-,CASSDTYGDQPQHF,TGTGCCAGCTCAGACACCTACGGGGATCAGCCCCAGCATTTT
TRBV9,-,TRBJ2-1,TRBD2,CASSVLAGANSYNEQFF,TGTGCCAGCAGCGTACTAGCGGGGGCGAACTCCTACAATGAGCAGTTCTTC
TRBV5-6,once,TRBJ2-4,-,CASSLASGGNIQYF,TGTGCCAGCAGCTTAGCCAGCGGCGGGAACATTCAGTACTTC
TRBV6-5,-,TRBJ2-7,-,CASSYSVGGSYEQYF,TGTGCCAGCAGTTACTCGGTGGGGGGTTCCTACGAGCAGTACTTC
TRBV28,-,TRBJ2-4,TRBD2,CASSLFGLGAKNIQYF,TGTGCCAGCAGTTTATTCGGACTAGGAGCCAAAAACATTCAGTACTTC
TRBV29-1,once,TRBJ2-3,TRBD2,CSALERGSGDTQYF,TGCAGCGCGCTTGAGCGGGGGAGCGGAGATACGCAGTATTTT